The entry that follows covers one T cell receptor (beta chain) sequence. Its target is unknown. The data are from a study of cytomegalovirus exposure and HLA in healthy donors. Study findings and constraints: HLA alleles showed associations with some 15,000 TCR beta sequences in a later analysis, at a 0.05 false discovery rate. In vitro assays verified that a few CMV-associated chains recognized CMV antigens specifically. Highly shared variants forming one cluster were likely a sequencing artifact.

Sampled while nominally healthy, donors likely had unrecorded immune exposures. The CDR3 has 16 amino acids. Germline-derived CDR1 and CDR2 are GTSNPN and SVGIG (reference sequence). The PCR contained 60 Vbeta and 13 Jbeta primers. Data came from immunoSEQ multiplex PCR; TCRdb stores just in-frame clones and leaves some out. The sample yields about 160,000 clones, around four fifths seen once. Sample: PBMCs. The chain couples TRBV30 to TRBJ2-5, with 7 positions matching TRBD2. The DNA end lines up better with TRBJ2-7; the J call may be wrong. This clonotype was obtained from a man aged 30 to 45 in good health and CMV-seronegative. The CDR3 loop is CAWSGERDNPSLEQYF. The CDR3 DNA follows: TGTGCCTGGAGCGGGGAGCGGGATAACCCCTCCCTCGAGCAGTACTTC.